The 21 T cell receptor beta chains listed next were all sequenced from one sample in a study of technical replicates of blood from a handful of donors. Using immunoSEQ multiplex PCR, the repertoire was profiled, and TCRdb retains in-frame clones only, with some absent. The data hold about 70,000 clones, with 75% to 90% observed a single time. Sequencing was performed on PBMCs. These receptors all stem from a human donor in good health. Some clones in this sample may be carry-over from other donors' samples.

The rearrangement links TRBV2 to TRBJ1-6; no firm D call. The V and J ends lost 7 bases and 4 bases respectively, with 5 bases between them. This CDR3 contains 12 residues. The germline V gene has CDR1 SNHLY and CDR2 FYNNEI. CDR3 sequence (DNA): TGTGCCAGCAACCGGTATAATTCACCCCTCCACTTT. Protein: CASNRYNSPLHF.

The rearrangement links TRBV27 to TRBJ2-1; 9 bases line up with TRBD1. J lost 1 base, V lost 5 bases, and 3 bases had no gene match. Germline V gives CDR1 MNHEY, CDR2 SMNVEV (reference sequence). This CDR3 spans 15 amino acids. CDR3 in DNA: TGTGCCAGCAGTCACAGGGGGCTATCCTACAATGAGCAGTTCTTC. Translation: CASSHRGLSYNEQFF.

In its sample, this clone was seen once. The chain joins TRBV2 to TRBJ1-2; TRBD1 might be the D (5 bases). V lost 4 bases, J lost 4 bases, and 16 bases lay in between. CDR3 length: 15 amino acids. CDR1 is SNHLY and CDR2 is FYNNEI in the germline V gene. CDR3 protein: CASSGAIRDFYGYTF. The CDR3 bases are TGTGCCAGCAGTGGGGCGATCCGGGACTTCTATGGCTACACCTTC.

The V gene is TRBV9, the J gene TRBJ1-3; 8 bases agree with TRBD1. CDR3 size: 17 residues. Germline CDR1 is SGDLS and CDR2 is YYNGEE. V was clipped by 0 bases and J by 2 bases; unmatched bases: 7. The CDR3 DNA reads TGTGCCAGCAGCGTAGCCCTGGGACAGGTAACTGGAAACACCATATATTTT. Translated, it gives CASSVALGQVTGNTIYF. The whole variable domain, filled in from reference TRBV9 and TRBJ1-3, reads DSGVTQTPKHLITATGQRVTLRCSPRSGDLSVYWYQQSLDQGLQFLIQYYNGEERAKGNILERFSAQQFPDLHSELNLSSLELGDSALYFCASSVALGQVTGNTIYFGEGSWLTVV.

This clone was counted a single time. The V call is TRBV9, the J call TRBJ1-5; D is undetermined. The V gene's germline CDR1 is SGDLS and CDR2 YYNGEE. The CDR3 extends over 14 amino acids. Trimming left V 2 bases short and J 0 bases short, with 6 bases between. The CDR3 bases are TGTGCCAGCAGCGTCGTGAGTAGCAATCAGCCCCAGCATTTT. Protein product: CASSVVSSNQPQHF.

The DNA for the CDR3 is TGCGCCAGCAGTCAATCCTCCAGAGGGGGCCTACAAACTTACGAGCAGTACTTC. This encodes CASSQSSRGGLQTYEQYF. The J gene is TRBJ2-7, the V gene TRBV23-1; the match to TRBD1 covers 7 bases. TRBV23-1 counts as an open reading frame of uncertain function. This CDR3 is 18 amino acids long. After removal of 0 bases from V and 4 bases from J, the junction contained 15 bases not matched to a gene.

This clone was counted a few times. The chain carries TRBV4-1 and TRBJ2-3; D may be TRBD1 (5 bases). CDR1 and CDR2 from the germline V gene are MGHRA and YSYEKL. V was clipped by 2 bases and J by 3 bases, with 9 bases between them. This CDR3 spans 14 amino acids. The CDR3 here is CASSQRGSTDTQYF. The CDR3 bases are TGCGCCAGCAGCCAAAGGGGTTCTACAGATACGCAGTATTTT.

V and J are TRBV19 and TRBJ2-5; the match to TRBD1 covers 7 bases. CDR1 is LNHDA, CDR2 SQIVND, per germline (reference sequence). CDR3 length equals 16 residues. Trimming cost V 1 base and J 1 base; bases outside gene matches: 6. The DNA for the CDR3 is TGTGCCAGTAGTATAGGGGGGACAGCTCGCCAAGAGACCCAGTACTTC. The encoded protein is CASSIGGTARQETQYF. Variable domain in full (rest from reference TRBV19 and TRBJ2-5): DGGITQSPKYLFRKEGQNVTLSCEQNLNHDAMYWYRQDPGQGLRLIYYSQIVNDFQKGDIAEGYSVSREKKESFPLTVTSAQKNPTAFYLCASSIGGTARQETQYFGPGTRLLVL.

The sample holds a few counts of this clone. The J gene is TRBJ1-1, the V gene TRBV4-2, with D possibly matching TRBD1 (6 bases). The CDR3 extends over 17 amino acids. Looked up from germline, CDR1 is LGHNA and CDR2 is YNFKEQ. V was trimmed by 3 bases and J by 2 bases, leaving 19 bases between them. The CDR3 protein is CASSQASGGRVNTEAFF. For the CDR3, the DNA is TGTGCCAGCAGCCAGGCCAGTGGGGGCAGGGTAAACACTGAAGCTTTCTTT.

This chain links TRBV18 with TRBJ2-3; no definite D call. The germline gives CDR1 KGHSH, CDR2 LQKENI. This CDR3 contains 11 residues. The V end lost 3 bases, the J end lost 5 bases, and 3 bases lay between the germline ends. The CDR3 loop is CASSPKDTQYF. Written as DNA, the CDR3 is TGTGCCAGCTCACCCAAAGATACGCAGTATTTT. The entire variable domain, with the rest obtained from reference TRBV18 and TRBJ2-3, is as follows: NAGVMQNPRHLVRRRGQEARLRCSPMKGHSHVYWYRQLPEEGLKFMVYLQKENIIDESGMPKERFSAEFPKEGPSILRIQQVVRGDSAAYFCASSPKDTQYFGPGTRLTVL.

The chain joins TRBV6-1 to TRBJ2-3; a weak D match, TRBD1 (6 bases). The CDR3 extends over 15 amino acids. V gave up 7 bases and J gave up 2 bases, with 16 bases separating them. The germline V gene encodes CDR1 MNHNS and CDR2 SASEGT. As DNA, the CDR3 is TGTGCCAGCACGAAAACAGGGATTTTCACAGATACGCAGTATTTT. Its protein is CASTKTGIFTDTQYF.

CDR3 sequence: CASGPLDRDYEQYF. CDR3 DNA: TGTGCTAGTGGTCCCCTGGACAGAGACTACGAGCAGTACTTC. The chain uses TRBV12-5 and TRBJ2-7, with D possibly TRBD1 on 6 matching bases. This CDR3 is built from 14 residues. Trimming shortened V by 5 bases and J by 3 bases, and 14 bases separated the two germline ends. The germline gives CDR1 LGHNT, CDR2 FRNRAP.

This chain links TRBV19 with TRBJ1-5, with a possible D match to TRBD1 (6 bases). The CDR3 sequence is 20 residues long. In germline, CDR1 is LNHDA, CDR2 SQIVND (reference sequence). Between the trimmed V and J ends, which lost 6 bases and 3 bases, there was a span of 30 bases. DNA for the CDR3: TGTGCCAGTAGCTCCGAAGTCAGGGGAAAAAGGGGGTTAGACAATCAGCCCCAGCATTTT. As protein: CASSSEVRGKRGLDNQPQHF.

This clone was seen only a few times. The chain carries TRBV19 and TRBJ2-3, with a tentative D call TRBD1 (5 bases). CDR1 LNHDA and CDR2 SQIVND come from the germline V gene (reference sequence). The V end was cut by 1 base, the J end by 1 base, with 9 bases between. The CDR3 extends over 15 amino acids. CDR3 protein: CASSIGQPRTDTQYF. The DNA of the CDR3 is TGTGCCAGTAGTATAGGACAGCCTCGCACAGATACGCAGTATTTT.

The chain links TRBV7-3 to TRBJ2-3; tentatively, D is TRBD2 (5 bases). This CDR3 comprises 16 residues. Germline V gene lookup returns CDR1 SGHTA and CDR2 FQGTGA. V lost 2 bases to trimming and J lost 0 bases, with 12 bases between them. The CDR3 sequence is CASSLGSGASTDTQYF. DNA of the CDR3: TGTGCCAGCAGCTTAGGAAGCGGAGCTAGCACAGATACGCAGTATTTT.

This clone was seen a few times. The chain employs TRBV13 and TRBJ2-7, with TRBD1 as a possible D gene (5 bases). CDR3 length: 15 amino acids. Trimming removed 0 bases from V and 1 base from J, with 10 bases in between. Germline CDR1 reads PRHDT; CDR2 reads FYEKMQ (reference sequence). In DNA form, the CDR3 reads TGTGCCAGCAGCTTAGGAAGGGGATCGTCCTACGAGCAGTACTTC. Translating gives CASSLGRGSSYEQYF.

The chain is built from TRBV18 and TRBJ1-1; 10 bases are shared with TRBD1. The CDR3 length is 12 residues. V was clipped by 6 bases and J by 8 bases; unmatched bases: 3. Germline V CDR1 and CDR2: KGHSH, LQKENI. DNA of the CDR3: TGTGCCAGCTCGGGACAGGGGTTCGAAGCTTTCTTT. Residues: CASSGQGFEAFF.

This clone rates as medium-sized. V gene TRBV9 combines with J gene TRBJ2-7, with 11 bases lining up with TRBD2. Germline V lookup: CDR1 SGDLS, CDR2 YYNGEE. V lost 2 bases and J lost 3; bases outside the gene matches: 1. The CDR3 runs 14 residues. CDR3 residues: CASSVSGGGYEQYF. DNA of the CDR3: TGTGCCAGCAGCGTTAGCGGGGGGGGCTACGAGCAGTACTTC.

V gene TRBV4-3 combines with J gene TRBJ1-2; possibly TRBD1 for D (5 bases). Per germline, CDR1 LGHNA and CDR2 YSLEER. This CDR3 region has 15 residues. Trimming stripped 3 bases from V and 0 bases from J, with 11 bases between. Here the CDR3 reads CASSHEATANYGYTF. The DNA for the CDR3 is TGCGCCAGCAGCCACGAAGCGACAGCTAACTATGGCTACACCTTC.

The chain has TRBV6-6 and TRBJ1-1, with 9 bases fitting TRBD1. Germline V gene lookup returns CDR1 MNHNY and CDR2 SVGAGI (reference sequence). With V trimmed by 5 bases and J by 10 bases, 17 bases remained unmatched. This CDR3 is built from 16 residues. CDR3 amino acids: CASSTGGTGLDMVAFF. DNA for the CDR3: TGTGCCAGCAGTACTGGGGGGACAGGGCTTGATATGGTAGCTTTCTTT.

The chain carries TRBV9 and TRBJ1-1; D is possibly TRBD1 (5 bases). The CDR3 runs 13 residues. Trimming pared 3 bases from V and 11 bases from J, leaving 17 bases between. CDR1 and CDR2 from the germline V gene are SGDLS and YYNGEE. CDR3 protein: CASSATRGDFAFF. The CDR3 DNA sequence: TGTGCCAGCAGCGCAACCCGGGGGGATTTTGCTTTCTTT.